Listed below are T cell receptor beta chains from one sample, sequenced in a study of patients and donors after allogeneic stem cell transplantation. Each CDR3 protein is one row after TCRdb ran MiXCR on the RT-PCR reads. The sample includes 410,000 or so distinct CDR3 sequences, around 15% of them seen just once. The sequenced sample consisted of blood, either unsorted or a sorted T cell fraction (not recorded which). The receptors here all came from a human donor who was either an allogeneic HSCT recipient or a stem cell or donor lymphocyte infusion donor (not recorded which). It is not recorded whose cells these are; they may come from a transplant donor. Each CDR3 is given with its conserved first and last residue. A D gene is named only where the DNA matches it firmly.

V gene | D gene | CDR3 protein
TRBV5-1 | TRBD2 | CASSWGTRNEQFF
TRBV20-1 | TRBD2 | CSARKVGWEGPYNEQFF
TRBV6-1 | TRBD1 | CASSQTGLRTGELFF
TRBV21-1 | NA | CASSKEQGASADPSSYEQYF
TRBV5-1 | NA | CASSLRGLKGRGTEAFF
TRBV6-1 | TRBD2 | CASISSGGARTQYF
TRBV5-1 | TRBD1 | CASSAGGIQYF
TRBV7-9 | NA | CASSTPNTEAFF
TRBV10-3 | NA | CAISDSDSYGYTF
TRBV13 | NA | CASSSTGTGLAGNTIYF
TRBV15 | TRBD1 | CATSRDRDRSYYEQYF
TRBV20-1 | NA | CSARVPLGTRGYNSPLHF
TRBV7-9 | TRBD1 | CASSNTGGNSPLHF
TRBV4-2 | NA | CASSQDAVYGYTF
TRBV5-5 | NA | CASSTSSKNIQYF
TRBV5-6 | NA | CASSGGEESYEQYF